This T cell receptor beta chain stems from a study of T cell responses to AZD1222 COVID-19 vaccine. Study-wide findings and caveats: The donor group comprised mostly white British people and more females; the analysis possibly underestimated clonal diversity. Only a handful of AZD1222 recipients, roughly 6 in all, had baseline seropositivity.

V lost 2 bases and J 4 bases, leaving 12 bases between the germline ends. The CDR3 is 14 residues long. CDR1 is GTSNPN and CDR2 is SVGIG in the germline V gene (reference sequence). Sequenced by immunoSEQ multiplex PCR; TCRdb stores in-frame clones only, minus some. This table has 150,000 to 200,000 clones, around nine tenths appearing once. As regards this clone: Its specificity is not known.

This clonotype was sampled from an adult in good health. This rearrangement joins TRBV30 to TRBJ1-5; D unclear. The material was peripheral blood, obtained on day 0 of AZD1222 vaccination. CDR3 bases: TGTGCCTGGAGTAACCGGGCCCTTAATCAGCCCCAGCATTTT. Residues: CAWSNRALNQPQHF.